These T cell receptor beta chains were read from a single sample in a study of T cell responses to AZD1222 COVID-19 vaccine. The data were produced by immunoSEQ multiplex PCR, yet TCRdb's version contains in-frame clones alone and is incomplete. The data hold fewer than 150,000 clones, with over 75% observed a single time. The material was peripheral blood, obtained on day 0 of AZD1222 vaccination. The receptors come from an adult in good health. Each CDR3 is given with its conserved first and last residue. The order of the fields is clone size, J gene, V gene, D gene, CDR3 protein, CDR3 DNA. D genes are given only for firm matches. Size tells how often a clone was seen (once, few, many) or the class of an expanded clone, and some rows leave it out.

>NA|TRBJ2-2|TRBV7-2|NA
CASSSGGYTGELFF
TGTGCCAGCAGCTCAGGGGGGTACACCGGGGAGCTGTTTTTT
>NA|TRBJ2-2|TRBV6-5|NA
CASFRGTGELFF
TGTGCCAGCTTTAGGGGGACCGGGGAGCTGTTTTTT
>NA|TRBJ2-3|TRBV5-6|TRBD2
CASSPEAGEDTDTQYF
TGTGCCAGCAGCCCCGAGGCGGGAGAGGACACAGATACGCAGTATTTT
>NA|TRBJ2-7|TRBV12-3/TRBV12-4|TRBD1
CASSYRGFNEQYF
TGTGCCAGCAGTTACAGGGGGTTCAACGAGCAGTACTTC
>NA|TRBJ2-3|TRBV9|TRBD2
CASSTPAGGLGSSTDTQYF
TGTGCCAGCAGCACCCCAGCGGGAGGGTTAGGGTCGAGCACAGATACGCAGTATTTT
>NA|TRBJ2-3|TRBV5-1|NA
CASSLPQGTDTQYF
TGCGCCAGCAGCTTGCCACAGGGCACAGATACGCAGTATTTT
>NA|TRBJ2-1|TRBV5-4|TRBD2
CASSSGTSGGYNEQFF
TGTGCCAGCAGCTCCGGGACTAGCGGGGGATACAATGAGCAGTTCTTC
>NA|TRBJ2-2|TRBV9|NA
CASSVVGTPGELFF
TGTGCCAGCAGCGTAGTGGGTACCCCCGGGGAGCTGTTTTTT
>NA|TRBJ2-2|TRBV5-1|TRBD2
CASSPGLAGVNGELFF
TGCGCCAGCAGCCCCGGACTAGCGGGAGTCAACGGGGAGCTGTTTTTT
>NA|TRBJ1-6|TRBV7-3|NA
CASSLTGGDLSLHF
TGTGCCAGCAGCTTAACTGGTGGTGATTTATCCCTCCACTTT
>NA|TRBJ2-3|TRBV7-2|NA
CASSLEGRWWDTQYF
TGTGCCAGCAGCTTAGAGGGTCGGTGGTGGGATACGCAGTATTTT
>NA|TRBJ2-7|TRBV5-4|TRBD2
CASSLASGRDEQYF
TGTGCCAGCAGCTTGGCGAGCGGGAGAGACGAGCAGTACTTC
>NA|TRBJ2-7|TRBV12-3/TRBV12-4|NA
CASSARPRDEQYF
TGTGCCAGCAGTGCGCGTCCTAGAGACGAGCAGTACTTC
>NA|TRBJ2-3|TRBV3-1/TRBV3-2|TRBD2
CASSQGWSGGTDTQYF
TGTGCCAGCAGCCAAGGGTGGAGCGGGGGTACAGATACGCAGTATTTT
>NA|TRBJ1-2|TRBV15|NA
CATSRDFTVNYGYTF
TGTGCCACCAGCAGAGATTTCACGGTTAACTATGGCTACACCTTC
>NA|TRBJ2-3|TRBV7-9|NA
CATSTLDTQYF
TGTGCCACCTCCACGCTAGATACGCAGTATTTT
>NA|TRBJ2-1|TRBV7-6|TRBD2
CASSLLGLAELYNEQFF
TGTGCCAGCAGCTTATTGGGGCTAGCGGAGCTTTACAATGAGCAGTTCTTC
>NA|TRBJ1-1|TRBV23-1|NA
CASTPFEAFF
TGCGCCAGCACCCCTTTTGAAGCTTTCTTT
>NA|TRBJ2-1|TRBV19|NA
CASNTPQGYGNEQFF
TGTGCCAGTAACACACCCCAGGGTTATGGGAATGAGCAGTTCTTC
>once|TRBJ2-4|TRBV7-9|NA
CASTALTAKNIQYF
TGTGCCAGCACCGCCTTAACTGCCAAAAACATTCAGTACTTC
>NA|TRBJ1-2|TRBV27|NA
CASSFSGVGGYTF
TGTGCCAGCAGTTTCTCAGGGGTAGGCGGCTACACCTTC
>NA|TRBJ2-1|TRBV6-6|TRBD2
CASSRDGEGKNEQFF
TGTGCCAGTAGTAGGGACGGGGAGGGGAAGAATGAGCAGTTCTTC
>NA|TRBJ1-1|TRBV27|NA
CASSFSSATEAFF
TGTGCCAGCAGTTTCAGCAGTGCCACTGAAGCTTTCTTT
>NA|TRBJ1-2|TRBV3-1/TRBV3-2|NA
CASSQDYRGGASFGYTF
TGTGCCAGCAGCCAAGATTATCGCGGGGGCGCTTCCTTTGGCTACACCTTC
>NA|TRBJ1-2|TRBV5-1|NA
CASSLTGSYGYTF
TGCGCCAGCAGCTTAACAGGGAGCTATGGCTACACCTTC
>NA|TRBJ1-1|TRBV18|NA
CASSPPDRLNTEAFF
TGTGCCAGCTCACCACCAGACAGGTTGAACACTGAAGCTTTCTTT
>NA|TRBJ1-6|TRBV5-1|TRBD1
CASSAGTEPYNSPLHF
TGCGCCAGCAGCGCCGGGACAGAGCCATATAATTCACCCCTCCACTTT
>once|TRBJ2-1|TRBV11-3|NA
CASSPGRLSYNEQFF
TGTGCCAGCAGCCCGGGAAGGCTCTCCTACAATGAGCAGTTCTTC
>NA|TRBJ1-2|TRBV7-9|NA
CASSLYGGLGYTF
TGTGCCAGCAGCTTATATGGGGGCCTTGGCTACACCTTC
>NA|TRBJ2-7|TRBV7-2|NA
CASSQGGEQYF
TGTGCCAGCAGCCAGGGGGGGGAGCAGTACTTC
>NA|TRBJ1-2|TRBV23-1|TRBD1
CASSQPLGQDRSNYGYTF
TGCGCCAGCAGTCAACCGCTAGGACAGGATCGCTCTAACTATGGCTACACCTTC
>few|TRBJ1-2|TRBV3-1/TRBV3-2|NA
CASSQTEGYTF
TGTGCCAGCAGCCAAACTGAGGGCTACACCTTC
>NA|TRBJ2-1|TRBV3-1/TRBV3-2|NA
CASSQGNLASYNEQFF
TGTGCCAGCAGCCAAGGGAACCTAGCCTCCTACAATGAGCAGTTCTTC
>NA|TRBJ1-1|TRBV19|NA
CASSGMLNTEAFF
TGTGCCAGTAGCGGAATGTTGAACACTGAAGCTTTCTTT
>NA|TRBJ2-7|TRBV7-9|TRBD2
CASTGTSGSSSYEQYF
TGTGCCAGCACCGGGACTAGCGGAAGCTCCTCCTACGAGCAGTACTTC
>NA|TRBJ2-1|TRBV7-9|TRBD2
CASSSNLGTRYNEQFF
TGTGCCAGCAGCTCCAACTTGGGGACTAGATACAATGAGCAGTTCTTC
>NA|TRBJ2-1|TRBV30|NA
CAWTLKSANEQFF
TGTGCCTGGACCCTGAAAAGCGCCAATGAGCAGTTCTTC
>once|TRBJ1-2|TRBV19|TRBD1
CASSLPGTGNYGYTF
TGTGCCAGTAGTCTCCCAGGGACAGGAAACTATGGCTACACCTTC
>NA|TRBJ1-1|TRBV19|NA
CASSIGPGNTEAFF
TGTGCCAGTAGTATAGGACCAGGGAACACTGAAGCTTTCTTT
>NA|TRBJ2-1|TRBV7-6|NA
CASSQRAVAYNEQFF
TGTGCCAGCAGCCAACGGGCGGTGGCCTACAATGAGCAGTTCTTC